This TCR beta chain was sequenced during a study of blood T cells in healthy people across ages. The study's findings and limits: Older age went with lower TCR beta diversity per million T cells, in a roughly linear way. Lack of knowledge of donor CMV status possibly confounded expanded clonotype changes.

Worth noting for this clonotype: The antigen is not known.

A J-beta primer mix and a sample-barcoded 5' primer were used in a second PCR of about 7 to 12 cycles. Every sample gave at least 3 million paired-end reads containing CDR3. TCRdb passed the 5' RACE reads through MiXCR, listing each CDR3 protein once. Of fewer than 1,000,000 distinct CDR3 sequences listed, more than 35% are singletons. With each sample, at least 6 micrograms of total RNA were extracted. The V gene's germline CDR1 is LGHNA and CDR2 YNFKEQ. After removal of 2 bases from V and 0 bases from J, the junction contained 6 bases not matched to a gene. The CDR3 is 19 residues long. This receptor was taken from a man of 80 years or more in good health. The sample comprised blood. The V and J genes are TRBV4-2 and TRBJ2-1; 14 nucleotides line up with TRBD2. CDR3 nucleotides: TGTGCCAGCAGCCAACGACTAGCGGGAGGGTTAAGCTCCTACAATGAGCAGTTCTTC. It translates to CASSQRLAGGLSSYNEQFF.